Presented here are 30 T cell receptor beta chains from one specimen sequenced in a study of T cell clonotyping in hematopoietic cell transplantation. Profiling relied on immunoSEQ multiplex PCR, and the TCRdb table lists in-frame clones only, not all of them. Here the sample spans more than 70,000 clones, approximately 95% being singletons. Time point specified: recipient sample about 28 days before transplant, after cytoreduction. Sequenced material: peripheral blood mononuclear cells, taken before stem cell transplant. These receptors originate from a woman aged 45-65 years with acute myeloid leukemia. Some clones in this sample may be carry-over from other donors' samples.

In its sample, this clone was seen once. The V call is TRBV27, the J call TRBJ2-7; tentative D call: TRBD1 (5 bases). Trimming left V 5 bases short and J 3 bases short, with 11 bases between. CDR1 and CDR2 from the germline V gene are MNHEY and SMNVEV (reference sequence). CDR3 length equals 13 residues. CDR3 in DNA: TGTGCCAGCAGTCCAGACAGTTACTACGAGCAGTACTTC. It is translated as CASSPDSYYEQYF.

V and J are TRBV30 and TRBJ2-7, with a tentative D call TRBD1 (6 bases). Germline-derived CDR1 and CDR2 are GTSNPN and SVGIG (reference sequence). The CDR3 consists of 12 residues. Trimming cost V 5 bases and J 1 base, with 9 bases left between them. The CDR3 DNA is TGTGCCTGGGGGGACACTTCCTACGAGCAGTACTTC. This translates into CAWGDTSYEQYF.

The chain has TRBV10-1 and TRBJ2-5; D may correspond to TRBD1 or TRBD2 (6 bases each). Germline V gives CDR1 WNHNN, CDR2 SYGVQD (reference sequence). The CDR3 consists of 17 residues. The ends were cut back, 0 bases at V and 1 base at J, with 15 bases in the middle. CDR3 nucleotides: TGCGCCAGCAGTGAGTCGATTATCGGAGGGGGCCAAGAGACCCAGTACTTC. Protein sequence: CASSESIIGGGQETQYF.

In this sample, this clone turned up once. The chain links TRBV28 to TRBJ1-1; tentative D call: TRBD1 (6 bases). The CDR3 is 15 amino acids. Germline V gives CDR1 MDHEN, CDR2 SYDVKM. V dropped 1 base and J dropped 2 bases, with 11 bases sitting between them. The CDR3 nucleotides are TGTGCCAGCAGTTTATATCGGACAGTAAACACTGAAGCTTTCTTT. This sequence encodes CASSLYRTVNTEAFF.

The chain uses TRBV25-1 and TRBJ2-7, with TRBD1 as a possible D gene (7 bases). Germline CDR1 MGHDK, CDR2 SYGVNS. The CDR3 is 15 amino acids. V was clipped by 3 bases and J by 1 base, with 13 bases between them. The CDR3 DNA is TGTGCCAGCAGTGATAGGAGGGACAGTTCCTACGAGCAGTACTTC. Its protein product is CASSDRRDSSYEQYF.

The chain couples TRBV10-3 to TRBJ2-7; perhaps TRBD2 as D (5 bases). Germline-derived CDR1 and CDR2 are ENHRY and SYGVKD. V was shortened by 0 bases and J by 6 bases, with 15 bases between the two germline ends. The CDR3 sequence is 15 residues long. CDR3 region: CAISESEVLAGEQYF. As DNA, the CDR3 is TGTGCCATCAGTGAGTCTGAGGTATTGGCGGGCGAGCAGTACTTC.

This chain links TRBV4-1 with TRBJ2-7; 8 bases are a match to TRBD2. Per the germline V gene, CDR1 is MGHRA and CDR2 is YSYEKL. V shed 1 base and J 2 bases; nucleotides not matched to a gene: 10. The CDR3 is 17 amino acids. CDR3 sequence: CASSQGIPGLGPYEQYF. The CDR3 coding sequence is TGCGCCAGCAGCCAAGGGATCCCGGGACTAGGGCCCTACGAGCAGTACTTC.

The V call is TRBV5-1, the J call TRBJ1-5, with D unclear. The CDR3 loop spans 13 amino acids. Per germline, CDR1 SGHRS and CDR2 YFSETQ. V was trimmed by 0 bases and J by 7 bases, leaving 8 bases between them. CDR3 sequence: CASSLANGQPQHF. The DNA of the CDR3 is TGCGCCAGCAGCTTGGCCAATGGCCAGCCCCAGCATTTT.

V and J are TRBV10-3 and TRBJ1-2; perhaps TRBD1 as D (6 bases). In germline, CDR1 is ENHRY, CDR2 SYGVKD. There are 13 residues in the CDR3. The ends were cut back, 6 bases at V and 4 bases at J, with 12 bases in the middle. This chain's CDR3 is CAIRSGQTYGYTF. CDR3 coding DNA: TGTGCCATCAGATCGGGACAAACCTATGGCTACACCTTC.

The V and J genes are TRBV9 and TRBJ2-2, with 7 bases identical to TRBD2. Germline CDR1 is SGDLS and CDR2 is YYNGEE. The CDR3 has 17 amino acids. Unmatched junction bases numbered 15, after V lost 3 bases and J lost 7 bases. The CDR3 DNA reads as TGTGCCAGCAGCGGAGGGAGCGGGCTAGCGGTTATCGGGGAGCTGTTTTTT. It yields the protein CASSGGSGLAVIGELFF. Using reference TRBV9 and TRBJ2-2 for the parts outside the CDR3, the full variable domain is DSGVTQTPKHLITATGQRVTLRCSPRSGDLSVYWYQQSLDQGLQFLIQYYNGEERAKGNILERFSAQQFPDLHSELNLSSLELGDSALYFCASSGGSGLAVIGELFFGEGSRLTVL.

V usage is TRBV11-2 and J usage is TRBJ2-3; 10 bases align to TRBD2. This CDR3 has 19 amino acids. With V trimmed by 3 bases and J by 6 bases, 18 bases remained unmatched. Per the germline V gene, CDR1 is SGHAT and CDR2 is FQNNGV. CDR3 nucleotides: TGTGCCAGCAGCTTTTGGCCCCCGCGGCGAGTAGCGGGGGGTGATACGCAGTATTTT. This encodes CASSFWPPRRVAGGDTQYF. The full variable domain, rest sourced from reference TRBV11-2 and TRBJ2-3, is EAGVAQSPRYKIIEKRQSVAFWCNPISGHATLYWYQQILGQGPKLLIQFQNNGVVDDSQLPKDRFSAERLKGVDSTLKIQPAKLEDSAVYLCASSFWPPRRVAGGDTQYFGPGTRLTVL.

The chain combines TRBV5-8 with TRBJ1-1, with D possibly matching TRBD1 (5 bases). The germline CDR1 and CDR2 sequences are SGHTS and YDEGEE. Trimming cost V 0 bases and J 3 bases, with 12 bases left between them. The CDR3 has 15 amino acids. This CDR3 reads CASSLGRGRDTEAFF. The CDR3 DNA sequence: TGTGCCAGCAGCTTGGGTAGGGGTAGGGACACTGAAGCTTTCTTT.

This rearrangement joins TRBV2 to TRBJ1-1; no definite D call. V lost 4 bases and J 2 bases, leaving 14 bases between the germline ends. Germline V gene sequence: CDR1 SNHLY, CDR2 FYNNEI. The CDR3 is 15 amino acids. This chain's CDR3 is CASSVGGMINTEAFF. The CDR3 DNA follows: TGTGCCAGCAGTGTAGGCGGCATGATAAACACTGAAGCTTTCTTT.

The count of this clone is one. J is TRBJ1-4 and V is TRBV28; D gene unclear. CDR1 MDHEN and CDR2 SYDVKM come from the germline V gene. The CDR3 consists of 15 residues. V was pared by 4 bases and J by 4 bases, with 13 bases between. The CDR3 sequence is CASSSISVLNEKLFF. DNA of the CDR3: TGTGCCAGCAGTTCAATCAGTGTGCTTAATGAAAAACTGTTTTTT.

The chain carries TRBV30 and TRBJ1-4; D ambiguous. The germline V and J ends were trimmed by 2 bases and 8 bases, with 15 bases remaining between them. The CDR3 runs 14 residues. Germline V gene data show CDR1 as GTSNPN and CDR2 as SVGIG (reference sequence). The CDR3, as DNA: TGTGCCTGGAGTCCTGGCGGGATCAGGGAAAAACTGTTTTTT. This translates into CAWSPGGIREKLFF.

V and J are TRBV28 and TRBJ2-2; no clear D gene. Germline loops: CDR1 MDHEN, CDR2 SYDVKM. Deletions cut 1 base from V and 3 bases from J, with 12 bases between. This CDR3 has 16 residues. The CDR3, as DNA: TGTGCCAGCAGTTTATCAGGATTCCAATACACCGGGGAGCTGTTTTTT. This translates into CASSLSGFQYTGELFF.

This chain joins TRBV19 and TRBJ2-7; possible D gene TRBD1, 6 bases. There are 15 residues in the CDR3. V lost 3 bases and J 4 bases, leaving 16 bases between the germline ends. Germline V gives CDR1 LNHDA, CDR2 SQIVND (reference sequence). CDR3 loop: CASSMTNRESYEQYF. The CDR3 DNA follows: TGTGCCAGTAGTATGACCAACAGGGAATCGTACGAGCAGTACTTC.

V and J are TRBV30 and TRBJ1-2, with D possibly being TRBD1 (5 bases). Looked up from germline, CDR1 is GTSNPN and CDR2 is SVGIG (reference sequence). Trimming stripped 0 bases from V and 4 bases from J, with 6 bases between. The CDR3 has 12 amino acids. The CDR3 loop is CAWSVTGYGYTF. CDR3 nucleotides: TGTGCCTGGAGTGTTACAGGCTATGGCTACACCTTC.

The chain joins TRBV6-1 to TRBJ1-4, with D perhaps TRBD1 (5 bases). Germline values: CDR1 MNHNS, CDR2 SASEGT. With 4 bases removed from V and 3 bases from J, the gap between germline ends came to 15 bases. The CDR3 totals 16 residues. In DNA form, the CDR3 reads TGTGCCAGCAGTGTGGACCTCGGGGCTGCTAATGAAAAACTGTTTTTT. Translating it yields CASSVDLGAANEKLFF.

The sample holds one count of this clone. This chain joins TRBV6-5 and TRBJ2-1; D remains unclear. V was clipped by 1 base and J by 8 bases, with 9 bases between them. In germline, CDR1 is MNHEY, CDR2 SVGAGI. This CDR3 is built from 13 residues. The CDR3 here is CASSYLRGDEQFF. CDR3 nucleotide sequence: TGTGCCAGCAGTTACTTAAGAGGAGATGAGCAGTTCTTC.

The CDR3 DNA sequence: TGTGCCAGCAGCGTAGCACTGGCAGGGATTAATGGCTACACCTTC. This gives the protein CASSVALAGINGYTF. The chain recombines TRBV9 with TRBJ1-2; a weak D match, TRBD1 (5 bases). Trimming stripped 0 bases from V and 6 bases from J, with 15 bases between. Per germline, CDR1 SGDLS and CDR2 YYNGEE. The CDR3 contains 15 residues.

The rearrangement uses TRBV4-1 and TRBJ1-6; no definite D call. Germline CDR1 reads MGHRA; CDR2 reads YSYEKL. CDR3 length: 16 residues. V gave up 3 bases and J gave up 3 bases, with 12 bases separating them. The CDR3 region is CASSQRRESYNSPLHF. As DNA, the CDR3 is TGCGCCAGCAGCCAGAGGAGGGAAAGCTATAATTCACCCCTCCACTTT.

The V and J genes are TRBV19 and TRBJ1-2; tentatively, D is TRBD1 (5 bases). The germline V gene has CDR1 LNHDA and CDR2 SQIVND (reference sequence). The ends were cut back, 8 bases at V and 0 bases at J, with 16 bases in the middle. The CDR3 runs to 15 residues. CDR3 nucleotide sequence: TGTGCCAGTGTTACATCAGGGAGCCCTAACTATGGCTACACCTTC. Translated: CASVTSGSPNYGYTF.

DNA for the CDR3: TGTGCCACCAGCAGAGGACCGGGGGTCGACAATGAGCAGTTCTTC. Protein sequence: CATSRGPGVDNEQFF. The V gene is TRBV15, the J gene TRBJ2-1, with TRBD2 as a possible D gene (6 bases). This CDR3 contains 15 residues. Germline loops: CDR1 LNHNV, CDR2 YYDKDF (reference sequence). Trimming shortened V by 1 base and J by 5 bases, and 12 bases separated the two germline ends.

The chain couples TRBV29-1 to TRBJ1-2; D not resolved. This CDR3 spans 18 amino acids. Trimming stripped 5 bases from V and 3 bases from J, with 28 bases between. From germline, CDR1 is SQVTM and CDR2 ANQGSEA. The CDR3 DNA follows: TGCAGCGTTTCTTGGGGTGGGGAAGACCCAACTCGGTACTATGGCTACACCTTC. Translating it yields CSVSWGGEDPTRYYGYTF.

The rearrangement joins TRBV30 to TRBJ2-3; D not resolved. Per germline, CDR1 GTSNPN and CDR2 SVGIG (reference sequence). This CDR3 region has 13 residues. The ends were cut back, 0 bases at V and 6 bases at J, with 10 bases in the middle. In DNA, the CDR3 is TGTGCCTGGAGTGTAATGGGTATGGATACGCAGTATTTT. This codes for CAWSVMGMDTQYF.

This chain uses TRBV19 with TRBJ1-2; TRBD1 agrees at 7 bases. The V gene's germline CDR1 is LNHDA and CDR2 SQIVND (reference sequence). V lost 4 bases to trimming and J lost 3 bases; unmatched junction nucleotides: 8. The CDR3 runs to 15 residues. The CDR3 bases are TGTGCCAGTAGTACCCGACAGGGAGGCTACTATGGCTACACCTTC. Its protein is CASSTRQGGYYGYTF.

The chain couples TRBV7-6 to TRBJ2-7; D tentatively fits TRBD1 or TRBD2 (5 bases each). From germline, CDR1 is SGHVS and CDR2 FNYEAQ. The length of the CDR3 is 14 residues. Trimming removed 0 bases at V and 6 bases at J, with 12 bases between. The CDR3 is CASSLAGTVAEQYF. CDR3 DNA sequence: TGTGCCAGCAGCTTAGCCGGGACCGTTGCCGAGCAGTACTTC.

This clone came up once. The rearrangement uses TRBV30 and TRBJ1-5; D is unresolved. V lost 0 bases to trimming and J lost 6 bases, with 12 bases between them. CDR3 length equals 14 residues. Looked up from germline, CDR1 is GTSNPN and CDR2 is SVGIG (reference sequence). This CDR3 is CAWSVTTRGQPQHF. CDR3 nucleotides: TGTGCCTGGAGTGTTACGACGCGCGGTCAGCCCCAGCATTTT.

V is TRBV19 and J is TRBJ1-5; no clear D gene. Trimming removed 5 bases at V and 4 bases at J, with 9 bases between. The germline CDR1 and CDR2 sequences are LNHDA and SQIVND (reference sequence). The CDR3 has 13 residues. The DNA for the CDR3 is TGTGCCAGTAGTCCGGAGGTTAATCAGCCCCAGCATTTT. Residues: CASSPEVNQPQHF.